The source of this T cell receptor beta chain is a study of cytomegalovirus exposure and HLA in healthy donors (dated by TCRdb to about 2017). General notes on the study: In an earlier analysis of 587 of the donors, about 260 Gb of sequence data and 100 million or so unique TCR beta sequences from about 179 million T cells were reported. The genetic ancestry cluster associated with self-reported Caucasian donors included 70% to 85% of the 350 to 500 genotyped donors. Roughly 5 DR-DQ haplotypes were handled as single units for association and clustering, since linkage in the cohort was strong. The study profiled the T cell repertoires of about 720 subjects by immunosequencing and related them to cytomegalovirus serostatus. Among some 410 genotyped donors of the cohort, an average of around 220,000 unique TCR beta nucleotide sequences was sequenced per donor, of which about 19% were non-productive. The study was designed to test whether signatures of past pathogen exposure could be identified by cataloging public T cell receptors. Roughly 300 gigabases of sequencing data and 70 million to 100 million unique TCR sequences were included in an early release covering roughly 600 HLA-typed donors. Donor age, sex, ethnicity and CMV serostatus were compiled alongside the repertoire data. In a later genetic analysis, genome-wide SNP genotypes for about 65% of the roughly 670 donors were used, and that subset was treated as a discovery cohort. Rather than using new phenotypic data, the later analysis identified candidate immune exposures from TCR beta sequences and from how often those sequences occurred across donors. Besides the first cohort of 500 to 700 subjects, a separate validation cohort made up of 90 to 150 different subjects was used. The number of typed donors differed by locus: 629-630 for A, B, C, DRB1 and DQB1; some 500 for DQA1; about 600 for DPA1; and approximately 450 for DPB1. The study combined high-throughput TCR immunosequencing, statistical association of individual TCRs with disease status, and machine learning to predict cytomegalovirus infection status. All discovery cohort repertoires had been generated on a single sequencing platform. In a later analysis, previously published TCR beta repertoires from 666 donors were re-analyzed and high-resolution HLA genotyping was added so that TCR occurrence patterns could be studied. HLA typing included class I and class II loci at four-digit resolution. An earlier analysis of 587 of the donors applied high-throughput TCR beta sequencing to assess whether each TCR beta V gene segment acted as functional or pseudogenic.

On this clone itself: Its antigen has not been determined. No per-base quality is available; no much larger clone lies one base away.

The receptor library was made with the immunoSEQ multiplex PCR assay. A mixture of 60 forward primers for TCR Vbeta segments and 13 reverse primers for TCR Jbeta segments was used in the multiplex PCR. Amplification of the CDR3 region of rearranged TCR beta genes was performed with a multiplex PCR assay on genomic DNA. Amplified TCR beta libraries were sequenced as 87-base-pair reads on the Illumina HiSeq System. In the source study's methods: A later analysis counted approximately 84 million unique TCR beta chains across the 500 to 850 repertoires, and some 12 million of these chains were shared by at least two donors. A nearest-neighbor algorithm error-corrected the raw reads and collapsed the reads into unique sequences, merging closely related sequences to remove PCR and sequencing errors. CDR3 sequences were aligned to IMGT reference sequences to assign V, D and J gene segments. For a sequence to be retained, a match of at least six nucleotides to both a V gene segment and a J gene segment was required. A rearrangement was called productive if the CDR3 had no stop codons and remained in frame with V and J, and every other rearrangement was called non-productive. CDR3 was defined according to IMGT convention as the region running from the second conserved V-encoded cysteine to the conserved J-encoded phenylalanine. The earlier analysis of about 590 of the donors excluded sequences that lacked an unambiguous match to a single V gene segment. In an earlier analysis of roughly 600 of the donors, a V segment was called functional when productive rearrangements were above 56.7%, and segregating when the standard deviation between donors exceeded 5%. To diagnose cytomegalovirus status from the catalog of TCR beta chain sequences, a statistical classification framework was built. In a later analysis, V and J genes were assigned by comparing TCR nucleotide sequences against IMGT/GENE-DB human TR gene sequences. The TCRdist pipeline was used in a later analysis to assign CDR3 sequences and most-parsimonious VDJ recombination scenarios. In a later analysis, each TCR beta chain was defined by its CDR3 amino acid sequence together with its V-gene family, and reads lacking a unique V-gene family were excluded. To address suspected cross-contamination and a sequencing artifact, a later analysis removed around 590 highly shared, low-generation-probability nucleotide sequences. In a later analysis, a clonal expansion index was calculated for each public chain from normalized within-repertoire ranks of inferred template counts. In a later analysis, generation probabilities were computed with a VDJ recombination model fitted to out-of-frame rearrangements, and the resulting probabilities were checked against IGoR. Hypergeometric tests were used in a later analysis to score TCR-TCR, TCR-HLA and TCR-CMV co-occurrence, with a repertoire-size bias correction applied to the TCR pairs. In a later analysis, false discovery rates were estimated by permuting HLA or CMV assignments 20 times. In a later analysis, co-occurring TCRs were grouped using DBSCAN, with TCRdist sequence similarity added in when clustering inside HLA-allele-positive subsets. Co-occurrence clustering excluded repertoires with fewer than 30,000 or more than 120,000 public chains, plus five with anomalous nucleotide sharing. This immuneACCESS table, as held by TCRdb, lists in-frame sequences with V and J called but not all clones. Of the missing ones, under half trace to an unresolved V gene in checked studies; the others have no known cause. That table is the source of V, J and clone size, and D and trimming were worked out from the DNA. The sample table contains about 130,000 clones; only one count was recorded for 70% to 85% of them. Over 10% of the sample lies in the top ten.

The cohort consisted of 600 to 700 healthy bone marrow donors. At the time of sampling, all cohort members were nominally healthy, though unrecorded immune exposures were likely present. The donor tested CMV seropositive and was one of the 289 seropositive cohort members. Each donor provided a peripheral blood sample, and peripheral blood mononuclear cells were used for TCR beta sequencing. Genomic DNA extraction from the blood cell samples was performed with the Qiagen DNeasy Blood Extraction Kit. The CDR1 and CDR2 encoded by the germline V gene are MDHEN and SYDVKM. V and J lose 6 bases and 7 bases, and a span of 24 bases separates them. The CDR3 covers 16 residues, taking in both the cysteine and the phenylalanine. The only DNA kept is the CDR3, 48 bases in frame from the first base. Points the paper makes about the study in general: Specific HLA alleles were associated with 15,000 to 20,000 TCR beta sequences at a false discovery rate of 0.05 in a later analysis. Because the 87-base-pair reads could not distinguish some IMGT-functional V segments, including TRBV6-2 and TRBV6-3, those segments were excluded. This cohort had only TCR beta chains sequenced, and the lack of alpha or paired-chain data limited which features could be detected. A group of highly shared sequence variants was considered likely to be a technical artifact of the sequencing pipeline. The earlier analysis of about 600 of the donors excluded about 16 rarely observed V segments, including chromosome 9 orphons, because counts were too low. The authors suggested that the approach could potentially be extended to other disease states and immunological phenotypes. In an earlier analysis of fewer than 750 of the donors, most TCR beta V segments were observed in productive rearrangements about 87% or about 30% of the time, broadly matching IMGT annotations. A few of the identified cytomegalovirus-associated TCR beta chains were confirmed in vitro to be specific for cytomegalovirus antigens. A further reported finding was that TCR beta sequences accurately predicted the HLA-A and HLA-B alleles for most subjects in the first cohort. In a later analysis, most CMV-associated TCR beta chains were found to appear HLA-restricted, with HLA associations seemingly driven largely by CMV exposure. Linkage disequilibrium might explain the correlated functional status among segregating V segments, but an unknown experimental factor could not be excluded. Across donors, most TCR sequences were observed very rarely, whereas some public TCRs were present in many individuals. In a later genetic analysis, a missense DCLRE1C variant was associated with V-gene and J-gene trimming of TCR beta chains, and the association was replicated in an independent cohort. In a later analysis, HLA-associated TCR beta chains showed more clonal expansion and lower generation probabilities than non-associated chains that were equally common. In both the original and validation cohorts, the classifier was reported to diagnose cytomegalovirus status with high specificity and sensitivity. In the study, around 160 TCR beta chains were listed as associated with cytomegalovirus. CMV serostatus was the only immune exposure information available for the cohort. When HLA alleles, especially DR and DQ, strongly co-occurred, TCR associations were difficult to assign to individual alleles. According to a later analysis, TCR association rates differed among HLA loci, with DRB1 alleles showing the most associated TCRs and HLA-C alleles showing the fewest. According to a later analysis, parvovirus B19, influenza, CMV and Epstein-Barr virus appeared linked to several top co-occurrence clusters. Because some donors lacked HLA typing at each locus, the association tests relied only on the typed subset. The presence/absence analyses assumed that sequencing depth was roughly uniform across donors, and that assumption may not be true. A later genetic analysis reported fewer N-insertions in productive TCRs among donors in an Asian-associated ancestry cluster than the roughly 640-donor mean.

The chain is encoded by TRBV28 joined to TRBJ2-5; tentative D gene TRBD2, with 6 bases matching. The sample consisted of PBMCs. The receptor comes from a woman in her thirties or forties in good health and CMV-seropositive. The sequence in DNA is TGTGCCAGCAGCGACGGGGTTAGCGGACCTCAGGGGACCCAGTACTTC. Its protein is CASSDGVSGPQGTQYF.